Each of the 5 T cell receptor beta chains below was sequenced from the same sample in a study of T cell responses to AZD1222 COVID-19 vaccine. Generated by immunoSEQ multiplex PCR, the TCRdb table keeps only in-frame clones and is missing some. The sample shows about 110,000 clones, 70% to 90% of them seen only once. The starting material was peripheral blood, obtained 28 days after the second AZD1222 dose. The receptor set was obtained from an adult who received the AZD1222 COVID-19 vaccine.

The chain combines TRBV11-2 with TRBJ1-1, with TRBD1 as a possible D gene (6 bases). Germline values: CDR1 SGHAT, CDR2 FQNNGV. V lost 4 bases, J lost 1 base, and 7 bases lay in between. The CDR3 consists of 13 residues. The CDR3 spells CASSWTANTEAFF. The CDR3 DNA reads as TGTGCCAGCAGCTGGACAGCGAACACTGAAGCTTTCTTT.

CDR3 DNA: TGTGCCACACGGAATGGGGGGGATAACTATGGCTACACCTTC. Translated: CATRNGGDNYGYTF. The V gene is TRBV19, the J gene TRBJ1-2; D is perhaps TRBD1 (5 bases). Trimming shortened V by 10 bases and J by 1 base, and 16 bases separated the two germline ends. This CDR3 has 14 residues. CDR1 is LNHDA, CDR2 SQIVND, per germline (reference sequence).

This clone was seen a few times. The chain links TRBV6-2 or TRBV6-3 to TRBJ2-7; D uncertain. Per the germline V gene, CDR1 is MNHEY and CDR2 is SVGEGT. This CDR3 is 11 amino acids long. The V gene lost 3 bases and the J gene lost 3 bases, with 3 bases spanning the gap. CDR3 sequence reads: CASSYNYEQYF. The CDR3 DNA reads as TGTGCCAGCAGTTATAACTACGAGCAGTACTTC.

V is TRBV6-5 and J is TRBJ1-5, with D tentatively TRBD1 (6 bases). The V end was cut by 6 bases, the J end by 4 bases, with 13 bases between. In germline, CDR1 is MNHEY, CDR2 SVGAGI. CDR3 length equals 14 residues. The CDR3 here is CASRRTGRNQPQHF. DNA for the CDR3: TGTGCCAGCAGGCGAACAGGGAGAAATCAGCCCCAGCATTTT.

V usage is TRBV19 and J usage is TRBJ2-5; weak D call: TRBD2 (6 bases). The V end lost 1 base, the J end lost 3 bases, and 12 bases lay between the germline ends. This CDR3 has 15 residues. CDR1 LNHDA and CDR2 SQIVND come from the germline V gene (reference sequence). CDR3 nucleotides: TGTGCCAGTAGTATAGCGCGGGGTAGGGAAGAGACCCAGTACTTC. The encoded protein is CASSIARGREETQYF.